The present T cell receptor beta chain was sequenced within a study of T-cell reconstitution after alpha-beta-depleted transplantation in children. Study-level points and caveats: After one year, T-cell counts and TCRbeta diversity mostly came from new T cells. Diversity of TCRbeta at day 60 was high in some patients, arising from surviving recipient T cells and thymic progenitors.

The TCRbeta library incorporated unique molecular identifiers. TCRdb re-derived calls from the PCR reads in MiXCR, one entry per CDR3 protein. The repertoire holds 280,000 or so distinct CDR3 sequences, with approximately 10% as singletons. This clonotype showed up many times. What it binds is unknown. The length of the CDR3 is 15 residues. V lost 2 bases and J lost 2; bases outside the gene matches: 4. Germline CDR1 is SGHVS and CDR2 is FQNEAQ. This specimen consisted of peripheral blood, obtained 180 days after TCRalphabeta/CD19-depleted stem cell transplant. The receptor was derived from a male patient aged 2-9 years who had a stem cell transplant for chronic granulomatous disease, so the T cells may come from the graft donor. The rearrangement uses TRBV7-8 and TRBJ2-5; 8 nucleotides match TRBD1. The chain's CDR3 is CASSLPRQGQETQYF. The CDR3 region has the DNA TGTGCCAGCAGCTTACCTCGACAGGGGCAAGAGACCCAGTACTTC. Full variable domain (missing parts from reference TRBV7-8 and TRBJ2-5): GAGVSQSPRYKVAKRGQDVALRCDPISGHVSLFWYQQALGQGPEFLTYFQNEAQLDKSGLPSDRFFAERPEGSVSTLKIQRTQQEDSAVYLCASSLPRQGQETQYFGPGTRLLVL.